This T cell receptor beta chain was documented in a study of CD8 T cells in Susac syndrome. Study-level information: When their blood was taken, patients with Susac syndrome were therapy-naive, taking corticosteroids, or taking intravenous immunoglobulin alone. Study-wide results and limits: Susac-specific public clones numbered about 15 in total CD8+ repertoires (and about five in CD8+ TEMRA repertoires).

TEMRA cells were FACS-enriched, while CD8+ and CD4+ T cells were negatively isolated. Per germline, CDR1 LNHNV and CDR2 YYDKDF (reference sequence). The CDR3 extends over 12 amino acids. The ends were cut back, 1 base at V and 4 bases at J, with 4 bases in the middle. Concerning this clonotype: Antigen: not known.

Reverse transcription of roughly 0.5 to 1 ug RNA was performed with random hexamers. The authors amplified TCR beta CDR3 across 54 Vbeta and 13 Jbeta using immunoSEQ multiplex PCR. TCRdb processed the immunoSEQ multiplex PCR reads anew with MiXCR; each CDR3 protein has one entry. The sample holds 70,000 to 85,000 distinct CDR3 sequences, approximately 96% seen once. Source material: CD8+ T cells from PBMCs. The clonotype was recovered from a human donor with Susac syndrome. The chain uses TRBV15 and TRBJ1-2; no clear D. The CDR3 here is CATSRAPYGYTF. As DNA, the CDR3 is TGTGCCACCAGCAGAGCACCCTATGGCTACACCTTC.